This T cell receptor (beta chain) is from a study of blood T cell repertoires in COVID-19. About the study: The samples span acute and convalescent COVID-19 from the United States, Italy and Spain. PBMCs, B-cell-depleted T cells, or T cells were the source of the cDNA or gDNA that made up the material.

CDR3 length: 16 residues. After removal of 4 bases from V and 6 bases from J, the junction contained 12 bases not matched to a gene. Germline loops: CDR1 SGHTA, CDR2 FQGTGA. Authors' analysis steps: Estimation of nucleated cell counts relied on the amplification of reference gene primers. Clones were read by immunoSEQ multiplex PCR, and TCRdb kept only the in-frame ones, dropping some. V and J calls and clone size are as listed in that table; D and trimming were resolved from the DNA. The table shows about 140,000 clones, with approximately 84% occurring only once. Source material: peripheral blood. The clonotype comes from a woman older than 75 in a cohort sampled during active or convalescent COVID-19. The V and J genes are TRBV7-3 and TRBJ2-3, with 8 bases that match TRBD1. As DNA, the CDR3 is TGTGCCAGCAGCTCCCCTTACAGGGGGGTTTGGGATACGCAGTATTTT. As protein: CASSSPYRGVWDTQYF.